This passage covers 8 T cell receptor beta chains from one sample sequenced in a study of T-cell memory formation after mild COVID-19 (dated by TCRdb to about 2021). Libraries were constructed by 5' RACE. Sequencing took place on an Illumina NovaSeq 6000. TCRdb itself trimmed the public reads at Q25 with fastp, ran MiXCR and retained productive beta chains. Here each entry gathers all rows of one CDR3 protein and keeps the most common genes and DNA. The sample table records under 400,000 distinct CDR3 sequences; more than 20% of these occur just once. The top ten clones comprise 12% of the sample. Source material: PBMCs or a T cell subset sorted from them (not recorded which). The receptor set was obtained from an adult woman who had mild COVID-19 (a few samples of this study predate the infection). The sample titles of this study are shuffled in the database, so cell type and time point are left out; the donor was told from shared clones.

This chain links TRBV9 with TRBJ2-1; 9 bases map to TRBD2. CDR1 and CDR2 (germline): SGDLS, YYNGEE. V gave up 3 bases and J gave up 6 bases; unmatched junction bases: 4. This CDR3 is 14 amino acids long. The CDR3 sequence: CASSGREGPNEQFF. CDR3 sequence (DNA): TGTGCCAGCAGCGGGCGGGAGGGCCCCAATGAGCAGTTCTTC.

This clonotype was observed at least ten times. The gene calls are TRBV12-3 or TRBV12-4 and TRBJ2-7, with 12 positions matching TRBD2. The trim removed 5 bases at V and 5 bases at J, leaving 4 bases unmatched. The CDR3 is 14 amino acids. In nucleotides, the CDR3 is TGTGCCAGCAGTCCTCGACTAGCGGGAGACGAGCAGTACTTC. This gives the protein CASSPRLAGDEQYF.

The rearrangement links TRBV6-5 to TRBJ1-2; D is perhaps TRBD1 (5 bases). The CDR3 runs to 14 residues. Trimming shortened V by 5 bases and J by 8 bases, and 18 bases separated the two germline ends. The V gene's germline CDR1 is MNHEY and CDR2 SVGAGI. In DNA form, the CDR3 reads TGTGCCAGCAGTCGTACAGGTTCTAAAAGGGGCTACACCTTC. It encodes CASSRTGSKRGYTF.

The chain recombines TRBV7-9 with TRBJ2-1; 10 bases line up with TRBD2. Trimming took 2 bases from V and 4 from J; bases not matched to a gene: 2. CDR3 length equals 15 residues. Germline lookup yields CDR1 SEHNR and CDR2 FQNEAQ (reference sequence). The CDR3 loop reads CASSLTSGEYNEQFF. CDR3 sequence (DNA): TGTGCCAGCAGCTTAACTAGCGGGGAATACAATGAGCAGTTCTTC.

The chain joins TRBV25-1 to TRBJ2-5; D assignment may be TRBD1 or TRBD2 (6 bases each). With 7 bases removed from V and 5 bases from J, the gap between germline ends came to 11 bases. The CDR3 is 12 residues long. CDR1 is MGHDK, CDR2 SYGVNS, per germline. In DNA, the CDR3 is TGTGCCAGCAAAAGGGGGGTGGAGACCCAGTACTTC. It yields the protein CASKRGVETQYF. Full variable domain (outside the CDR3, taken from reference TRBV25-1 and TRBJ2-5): EADIYQTPRYLVIGTGKKITLECSQTMGHDKMYWYQQDPGMELHLIHYSYGVNSTEKGDLSSESTVSRIRTEHFPLTLESARPSHTSQYLCASKRGVETQYFGPGTRLLVL.

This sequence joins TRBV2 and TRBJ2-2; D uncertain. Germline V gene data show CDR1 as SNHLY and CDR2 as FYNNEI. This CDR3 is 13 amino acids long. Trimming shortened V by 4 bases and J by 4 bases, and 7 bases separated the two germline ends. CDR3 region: CASSVVPTGELFF. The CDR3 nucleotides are TGTGCCAGCAGTGTGGTTCCCACCGGGGAGCTGTTTTTT.

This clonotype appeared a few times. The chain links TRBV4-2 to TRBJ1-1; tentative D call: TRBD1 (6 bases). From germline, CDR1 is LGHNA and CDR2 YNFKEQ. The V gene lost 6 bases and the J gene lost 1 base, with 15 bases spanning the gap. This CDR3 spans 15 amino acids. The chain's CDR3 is CASRGEGGTNTEAFF. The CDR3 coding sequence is TGTGCCAGCAGGGGAGAGGGGGGGACGAACACTGAAGCTTTCTTT.

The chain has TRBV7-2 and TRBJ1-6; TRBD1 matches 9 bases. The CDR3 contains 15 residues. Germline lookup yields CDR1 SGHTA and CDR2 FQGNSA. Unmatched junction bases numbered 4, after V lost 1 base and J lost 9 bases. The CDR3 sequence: CASSLGQGVGSPLHF. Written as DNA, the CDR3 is TGTGCCAGCAGCTTAGGACAGGGGGTAGGTTCACCCCTCCACTTT.